The following is a T cell receptor (beta chain) sequence with its context. J lost 0 bases, V lost 8 bases, and 8 bases had no gene match. This CDR3 has 14 residues. CDR1 and CDR2 from the germline V gene are GTSNPN and SVGIG (reference sequence). Reverse transcription of roughly 0.5 to 1 ug RNA was performed with random hexamers. TCRdb reprocessed the immunoSEQ multiplex PCR reads via MiXCR and lists one record per CDR3 protein. The table includes a few hundred thousand distinct CDR3 sequences, 85% to 95% detected once. This entry is derived from a study of CD8 T cells in Susac syndrome. Specimen: CD4+ T cells from PBMCs. The rearrangement joins TRBV30 to TRBJ2-3; 7 nucleotides align to TRBD2. This TCR derives from a human donor with multiple sclerosis. This chain's CDR3 is CARLGGESTDTQYF. DNA of the CDR3: TGTGCCCGCTTGGGGGGGGAGAGCACAGATACGCAGTATTTT.